A single T cell receptor (beta chain) is shown here with its context. This sample was included in a study of blood T cells in healthy people across ages. Study-level information: Template switching retrieved approximately one barcoded beta molecule for each two T cells.

Trimming stripped 5 bases from V and 5 bases from J, with 25 bases between. The CDR3 loop spans 18 amino acids. Staff drew around 10 milliliters of peripheral blood from each donor. Extracted total RNA amounted to at least 5.5 micrograms for each sample. Primed by a sample-barcoded 5' primer and a J-beta primer mix, a second PCR proceeded for about 7 to 11 cycles. Every cDNA molecule bore a tag from a template-switch adaptor containing 12 random nucleotides. TCRdb recomputed calls from the 5' RACE reads with MiXCR, one row per CDR3 protein. The table has around 1.5 million distinct CDR3 sequences, roughly 40% seen once; the top ten hold roughly 7.9%.

The sequence was collected from a woman aged 18-29 years in good health. The J gene is TRBJ2-1, the V gene TRBV12-3 or TRBV12-4, with D possibly called TRBD1 or TRBD2 (5 bases each). The sample was blood. CDR3 nucleotides: TGTGCCAGCAGTAGTAATCCGGGACCAGCATTTTCCCACAATGAGCAGTTCTTC. Residues: CASSSNPGPAFSHNEQFF.